Listed here is a single T cell receptor (beta chain). Its antigen is unidentified. The data are from a study of T cell repertoires in cytomegalovirus infection. Turning to the study itself: Public TCR beta signatures marked donors with CMV infection and the matching HLA. Study-wide results and limits: Carriage of CMV together with the relevant HLA was identifiable through cumulative public TCR beta family frequency.

The length of the CDR3 is 18 residues. The V and J ends lost 5 bases and 0 bases respectively, with 22 bases between them. CDR1 and CDR2 from the germline V gene are MNHNS and SASEGT. TCRdb reprocessed the reads via MiXCR and lists one record per CDR3 protein. The data hold about 770,000 distinct CDR3 sequences, with under 35% observed a single time. The specimen comprised cultured CD8+ T cells from PBMCs, sampled from culture after CMV antigen stimulation. The rearrangement uses TRBV6-1 and TRBJ1-1; weak D call: TRBD1 (5 bases). This sequence was found in a human donor in good health (CMV status not recorded). Some clones in this sample may be carry-over from other donors' samples. CDR3 region: CASSFDRKLTNLNTEAFF. The CDR3 DNA follows: TGTGCCAGCAGTTTCGACAGAAAACTCACCAATTTGAACACTGAAGCTTTCTTT.